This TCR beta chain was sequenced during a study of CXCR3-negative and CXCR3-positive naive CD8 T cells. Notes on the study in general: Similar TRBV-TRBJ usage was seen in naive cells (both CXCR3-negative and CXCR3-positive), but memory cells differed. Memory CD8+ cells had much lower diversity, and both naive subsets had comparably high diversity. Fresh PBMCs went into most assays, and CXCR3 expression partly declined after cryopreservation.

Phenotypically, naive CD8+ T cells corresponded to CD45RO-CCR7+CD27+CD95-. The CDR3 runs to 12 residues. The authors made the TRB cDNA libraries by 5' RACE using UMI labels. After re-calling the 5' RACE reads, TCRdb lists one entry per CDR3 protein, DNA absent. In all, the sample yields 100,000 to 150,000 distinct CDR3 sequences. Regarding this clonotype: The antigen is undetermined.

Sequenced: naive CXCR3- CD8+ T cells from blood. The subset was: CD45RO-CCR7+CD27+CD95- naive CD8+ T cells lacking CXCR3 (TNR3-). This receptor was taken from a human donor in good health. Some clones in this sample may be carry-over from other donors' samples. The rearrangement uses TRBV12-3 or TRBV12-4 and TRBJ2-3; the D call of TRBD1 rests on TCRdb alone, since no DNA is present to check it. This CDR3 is CASRQGPDTQYF.